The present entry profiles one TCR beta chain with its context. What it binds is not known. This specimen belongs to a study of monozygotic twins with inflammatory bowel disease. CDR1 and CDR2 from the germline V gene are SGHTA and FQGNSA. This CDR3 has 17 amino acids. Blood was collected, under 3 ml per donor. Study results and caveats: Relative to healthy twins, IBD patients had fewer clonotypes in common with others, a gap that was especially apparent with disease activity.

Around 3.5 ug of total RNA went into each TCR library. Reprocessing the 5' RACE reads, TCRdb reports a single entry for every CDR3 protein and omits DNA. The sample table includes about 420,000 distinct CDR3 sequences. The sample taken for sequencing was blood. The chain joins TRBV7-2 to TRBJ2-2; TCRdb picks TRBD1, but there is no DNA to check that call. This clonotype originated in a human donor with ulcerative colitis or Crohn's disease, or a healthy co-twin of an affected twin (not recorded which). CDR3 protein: CASSSALAGENTGELFF.